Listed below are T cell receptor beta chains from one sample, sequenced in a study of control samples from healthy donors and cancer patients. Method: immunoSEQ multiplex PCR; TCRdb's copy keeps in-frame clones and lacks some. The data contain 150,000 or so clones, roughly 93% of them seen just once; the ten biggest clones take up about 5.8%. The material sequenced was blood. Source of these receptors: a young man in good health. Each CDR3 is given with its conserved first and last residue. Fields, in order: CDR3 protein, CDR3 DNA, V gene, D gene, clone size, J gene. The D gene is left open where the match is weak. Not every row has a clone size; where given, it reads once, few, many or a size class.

CDR3: CTSSVEGEAFF
DNA: TGCACCAGCAGCGTCGAGGGCGAAGCTTTCTTT
V: TRBV1
D: -
size: once
J: TRBJ1-1

CDR3: CASSQETRGGLNQPQHF
DNA: TGCGCCAGCAGCCAAGAAACTCGAGGGGGCCTGAATCAGCCCCAGCATTTT
V: TRBV4-1
D: TRBD1
size: -
J: TRBJ1-5

CDR3: CASSVAATFNEKLFF
DNA: TGTGCCAGCAGCGTAGCGGCGACCTTTAATGAAAAACTGTTTTTT
V: TRBV9
D: -
size: -
J: TRBJ1-4

CDR3: CASSQEGLDGYTF
DNA: TGTGCCAGCAGCCAGGAGGGTTTGGATGGCTACACCTTC
V: TRBV28
D: -
size: -
J: TRBJ1-2

CDR3: CASRVLRGETQYF
DNA: TGTGCCAGCAGGGTGCTAAGAGGAGAGACCCAGTACTTC
V: TRBV28
D: -
size: -
J: TRBJ2-5

CDR3: CASSTLGQLHEQFF
DNA: TGTGCCAGCAGCACTCTGGGACAACTACATGAGCAGTTCTTC
V: TRBV7-9
D: -
size: -
J: TRBJ2-1

CDR3: CAWGGGTGTGELFF
DNA: TGTGCCTGGGGCGGCGGAACGGGCACCGGGGAGCTGTTTTTT
V: TRBV30
D: -
size: -
J: TRBJ2-2

CDR3: CASSFLGRGTYGYTF
DNA: TGTGCCAGCAGTTTCCTAGGCAGGGGTACCTATGGCTACACCTTC
V: TRBV28
D: -
size: -
J: TRBJ1-2

CDR3: CASSPRRKDGYTF
DNA: TGTGCCAGCAGCCCCCGTAGGAAGGATGGCTACACCTTC
V: TRBV28
D: -
size: -
J: TRBJ1-2

CDR3: CASSNAGTGLDEQYF
DNA: TGTGCCAGCAGCAACGCCGGGACAGGGCTGGACGAGCAGTACTTC
V: TRBV27
D: TRBD1
size: -
J: TRBJ2-7

CDR3: CASSQDSLGPLNPEAFF
DNA: TGCGCCAGCAGCCAAGACTCACTCGGGCCGCTCAACCCTGAAGCTTTCTTT
V: TRBV4-3
D: -
size: -
J: TRBJ1-1

CDR3: CASSAGRINQPQHF
DNA: TGTGCCAGCAGCGCCGGACGGATCAATCAGCCCCAGCATTTT
V: TRBV7-2
D: -
size: once
J: TRBJ1-5

CDR3: CASRRTREQYF
DNA: TGTGCCAGCCGCCGCACCAGGGAGCAGTACTTC
V: TRBV28
D: -
size: -
J: TRBJ2-7

CDR3: CASSVQGATGNTIYF
DNA: TGTGCCAGCAGTGTACAGGGGGCTACTGGAAACACCATATATTTT
V: TRBV28
D: TRBD1
size: -
J: TRBJ1-3

CDR3: CASRRTGETDTQYF
DNA: TGTGCCAGCAGACGGACAGGGGAGACAGATACGCAGTATTTT
V: TRBV28
D: TRBD1
size: -
J: TRBJ2-3

CDR3: CASSLTSGFSYNEQFF
DNA: TGCGCCAGCAGCTTGACTAGCGGTTTCTCCTACAATGAGCAGTTCTTC
V: TRBV5-1
D: TRBD2
size: -
J: TRBJ2-1

CDR3: CASSQVDRAGNEQFF
DNA: TGTGCCAGCAGCCAAGTGGACAGGGCGGGCAATGAGCAGTTCTTC
V: TRBV14
D: TRBD1
size: few
J: TRBJ2-1

CDR3: CASSITHSPSYEQYF
DNA: TGTGCCAGTAGTATCACCCACTCTCCCTCCTACGAGCAGTACTTC
V: TRBV19
D: -
size: -
J: TRBJ2-7

CDR3: CASSGYRTGPGPQHF
DNA: TGCGCCAGCAGTGGGTACCGAACAGGTCCGGGGCCCCAGCATTTT
V: TRBV10-2
D: -
size: -
J: TRBJ1-5

CDR3: CASSPRTSPNEQFF
DNA: TGTGCCAGCAGCCCCCGGACTAGTCCAAATGAGCAGTTCTTC
V: TRBV9
D: TRBD2
size: -
J: TRBJ2-1

CDR3: CASSLGLAGGAEFF
DNA: TGTGCCAGCAGCTTGGGTCTAGCGGGGGGGGCTGAGTTCTTC
V: TRBV5-4
D: TRBD2
size: -
J: TRBJ2-1

CDR3: CASSLDRSTDTQYF
DNA: TGTGCTAGCAGCTTAGACAGAAGCACAGATACGCAGTATTTT
V: TRBV7-7
D: -
size: once
J: TRBJ2-3

CDR3: CAGRPTGGNYGYTF
DNA: TGTGCCGGCCGCCCAACAGGGGGCAACTATGGCTACACCTTC
V: TRBV10-3
D: TRBD1
size: once
J: TRBJ1-2

CDR3: CASSRPLNPGTSGIEQYF
DNA: TGTGCCAGCAGTCGCCCATTAAACCCGGGGACTAGCGGGATTGAGCAGTACTTC
V: TRBV28
D: TRBD2
size: -
J: TRBJ2-7

CDR3: CASSQDQQGATDTQYF
DNA: TGCGCCAGCAGCCAAGATCAGCAGGGGGCCACAGATACGCAGTATTTT
V: TRBV4-1
D: TRBD1
size: -
J: TRBJ2-3

CDR3: CASSQDDGVARNIQYF
DNA: TGTGCCAGCAGCCAAGATGACGGTGTGGCACGAAACATTCAGTACTTC
V: TRBV3-1/TRBV3-2
D: -
size: -
J: TRBJ2-4

CDR3: CATSRQGHNQPQHF
DNA: TGTGCCACCAGCAGACAGGGTCACAATCAGCCCCAGCATTTT
V: TRBV15
D: -
size: -
J: TRBJ1-5

CDR3: CASSLFGRDYLRDEKLFF
DNA: TGTGCCAGCAGCTTATTTGGCAGGGATTACCTACGGGACGAAAAACTGTTTTTT
V: TRBV7-9
D: -
size: -
J: TRBJ1-4

CDR3: CASSYFVRSDTIYF
DNA: TGTGCCAGCAGTTACTTCGTACGGTCGGACACCATATATTTT
V: TRBV6-5
D: -
size: -
J: TRBJ1-3

CDR3: CASNLVGGANEQYF
DNA: TGTGCCAGCAACCTCGTGGGGGGGGCCAACGAGCAGTACTTT
V: TRBV28
D: -
size: -
J: TRBJ2-7

CDR3: CASSGLGQGALSEGSTF
DNA: TGCGCCAGCAGCGGACTCGGACAGGGGGCTCTTTCTGAGGGATCCACCTTC
V: TRBV5-1
D: TRBD1
size: -
J: TRBJ1-2

CDR3: CASSLGASSPDQPQHF
DNA: TGCGCCAGCAGCTTGGGAGCCTCCTCGCCGGATCAGCCCCAGCATTTT
V: TRBV5-1
D: -
size: -
J: TRBJ1-5

CDR3: CASTQQGGQPQHF
DNA: TGTGCCAGCACCCAGCAGGGAGGTCAGCCCCAGCATTTT
V: TRBV28
D: -
size: -
J: TRBJ1-5

CDR3: CASSGQGAGELFF
DNA: TGCGCCAGCAGCGGTCAGGGGGCCGGGGAGCTGTTTTTT
V: TRBV4-1
D: TRBD1
size: -
J: TRBJ2-2

CDR3: CATSGQRNQPQHF
DNA: TGTGCCACCTCGGGACAGCGGAATCAGCCCCAGCATTTT
V: TRBV12-3/TRBV12-4
D: TRBD1
size: -
J: TRBJ1-5

CDR3: CASSPGQAMFGTEAFF
DNA: TGTGCCAGCAGCCCGGGACAGGCCATGTTCGGCACTGAAGCTTTCTTT
V: TRBV13
D: TRBD1
size: -
J: TRBJ1-1

CDR3: CALEAGNEQFF
DNA: TGTGCTCTCGAGGCGGGGAATGAGCAGTTCTTC
V: TRBV6-6
D: -
size: -
J: TRBJ2-1

CDR3: CASSSPGTVPSYEQYF
DNA: TGTGCCAGCAGTTCCCCTGGGACAGTCCCCTCCTACGAGCAGTACTTC
V: TRBV27
D: TRBD1
size: -
J: TRBJ2-7

CDR3: CASSKDGTPDTDTQYF
DNA: TGTGCCAGCAGCAAAGATGGGACACCCGACACAGATACGCAGTATTTT
V: TRBV21-1
D: -
size: -
J: TRBJ2-3

CDR3: CASSLVRGGPDTQYF
DNA: TGTGCCAGCAGCTTAGTTAGGGGTGGCCCAGATACGCAGTATTTT
V: TRBV11-2
D: -
size: -
J: TRBJ2-3

CDR3: CASSFLQGLEAFF
DNA: TGTGCCAGCAGCTTTTTACAGGGACTGGAAGCTTTCTTT
V: TRBV13
D: -
size: -
J: TRBJ1-1

CDR3: CAWSDRGRTEAFF
DNA: TGTGCCTGGAGCGACAGGGGTAGAACTGAAGCTTTCTTT
V: TRBV30
D: TRBD1
size: -
J: TRBJ1-1

CDR3: CASSKLGDEQFF
DNA: TGTGCCAGCAGCAAGCTGGGAGATGAGCAGTTCTTC
V: TRBV6-2/TRBV6-3
D: -
size: -
J: TRBJ2-1

CDR3: CSVEDGGDDPPTNEKLFF
DNA: TGCAGCGTTGAAGATGGGGGGGATGATCCACCAACTAATGAAAAACTGTTTTTT
V: TRBV29-1
D: -
size: -
J: TRBJ1-4

CDR3: CAIFPLNMVETF
DNA: TGTGCCATCTTCCCCCTCAATATGGTGGAAACCTTC
V: TRBV6-5
D: -
size: -
J: TRBJ1-2

CDR3: CASSLSPPGEAFF
DNA: TGTGCCAGCAGCTTAAGCCCCCCGGGTGAAGCTTTCTTT
V: TRBV7-9
D: -
size: -
J: TRBJ1-1

CDR3: CASSSGLGAYEQYF
DNA: TGTGCCAGCAGCTCTGGACTAGGCGCCTACGAGCAGTACTTC
V: TRBV11-2
D: TRBD2
size: -
J: TRBJ2-7

CDR3: CASSTRGGNEKLFF
DNA: TGTGCCAGTAGTACAAGGGGCGGGAATGAAAAACTGTTTTTT
V: TRBV19
D: -
size: -
J: TRBJ1-4